A few counts support the clone carrying this T cell receptor (beta chain). The source of the sample is a study of response to subunit inactivated influenza vaccine. The CDR3 consists of 13 residues. The germline CDR1 and CDR2 sequences are LGHDT and YNNKEL (reference sequence). V shed 6 bases and J shed 10 bases, with 16 bases lying between them. TCRdb processed the RT-PCR reads anew with MiXCR; each CDR3 protein has one entry. The sample yields hundreds of thousands of distinct CDR3 sequences, 14% seen once. This material consisted of PBMCs from blood, taken 14 days before vaccination. V is TRBV3-1 and J is TRBJ2-1, with a weak D call TRBD1 (6 bases). The TCR comes from a man aged 45-65 years who received an inactivated influenza vaccine. DNA of the CDR3: TGTGCCAGCAGTCCTACAGGGATCGGAGAGCAGTTCTTC. This gives the protein CASSPTGIGEQFF.